A single sample gave rise to the 2 T cell receptor beta chains below, sequenced in a study of control samples from healthy donors and cancer patients. Method: immunoSEQ multiplex PCR; TCRdb's copy keeps in-frame clones and lacks some. The repertoire consists of tens of thousands of clones, with about nine tenths occurring once and the leading ten covering about 4%. The sequenced sample was blood. The origin of the receptors is a woman between 18 and 30 years old in good health.

The rearrangement links TRBV10-3 to TRBJ1-1, with D hard to call. The CDR3 is made up of 16 amino acids. The germline V gene encodes CDR1 ENHRY and CDR2 SYGVKD. The V and J ends lost 3 bases and 5 bases respectively, with 19 bases between them. The chain's CDR3 is CAISDLPRQGGTEAFF. The CDR3 coding sequence is TGTGCCATCAGTGACCTCCCGAGACAAGGAGGGACTGAAGCTTTCTTT.

This sequence joins TRBV19 and TRBJ2-7; D is ambiguous. V lost 8 bases, J lost 4 bases, and 15 bases lay in between. The V gene's germline CDR1 is LNHDA and CDR2 SQIVND (reference sequence). This CDR3 is 13 amino acids long. CDR3 in DNA: TGTGCCAGTTCCCCCGGAATTTGGTACGAGCAGTACTTC. The encoded protein is CASSPGIWYEQYF.